This T cell receptor beta chain was found in a study of T-cell reconstitution after alpha-beta-depleted transplantation in children. CDR1 and CDR2 from the germline V gene are SEHNR and FQNEAQ (reference sequence). The CDR3 runs to 12 residues. Trimming took 5 bases from V and 8 from J, leaving 10 bases between them. Researchers prepared the TCRbeta library using unique molecular identifiers, the study reports. Each CDR3 protein is one row after TCRdb ran MiXCR on the PCR reads. The sample records hundreds of thousands of distinct CDR3 sequences, around 17% being singletons. The sample consisted of PBMCs from the stem cell graft donor, taken from the stem cell graft. The rearrangement uses TRBV7-9 and TRBJ2-1; D is unresolved. The source of this sequence is a human donor who donated a stem cell graft to a child with acute myeloid leukemia. The DNA of the CDR3 is TGTGCCAGCAGCCCCTCCGGCGATGAGCAGTTCTTC. It is translated as CASSPSGDEQFF.